This T cell receptor beta chain derives from a study of CD8+CD57+ T cells in acquired aplastic anemia. As for the study in general: CD4+ and CD8+ cells, once sorted, gave DNA averaging about 3 ug. Study-level points and caveats: CD8+ Simpson's diversity showed no significant patient-control difference.

Germline V lookup: CDR1 LGHNA, CDR2 YNFKEQ. There are 16 residues in the CDR3. V was clipped by 0 bases and J by 5 bases; unmatched bases: 6. A remark on this clonotype: Its target is not known.

Patients chosen for sequencing had CD8+CD57+ cells that had expanded, as shown by flow cytometry. Every patient had severe acquired aplastic anemia. TCR beta VDJ combinations and CDR3 sequences were profiled from genomic DNA. MiXCR, applied by TCRdb to the reads, yields one record per CDR3 protein. The table lists hundreds of thousands of distinct CDR3 sequences, about a third of them singletons. What was sequenced was sorted CD4+, CD8+, or CD8+CD57+ T cells (not recorded which) from PBMCs. V gene TRBV4-2 combines with J gene TRBJ2-5; 10 bases fit TRBD2. The sequence was obtained from a human donor with aplastic anemia. The CDR3 region has the DNA TGTGCCAGCAGCCAAGAACGTGGGACTAGCGATGAGACCCAGTACTTC. It codes for CASSQERGTSDETQYF.